This T cell receptor beta chain appears in the sequencing data of a study of T-cell reconstitution after alpha-beta-depleted transplantation in children. Unique molecular identifiers were incorporated when the TCRbeta library was constructed. MiXCR, applied by TCRdb to the PCR reads, yields one record per CDR3 protein. The sample has some 76,000 distinct CDR3 sequences; approximately 10% are singletons. There are 16 residues in the CDR3. The V gene lost 3 bases and the J gene lost 2 bases, with 16 bases spanning the gap. Findings and caveats of the study: T-cell counts and diversity were attributed mostly to newly produced T cells one year after transplant. From surviving recipient T cells and thymic progenitors came the high day-60 TCRbeta diversity observed in some patients. In patients about two months after transplant, alpha-beta T cells reportedly arose from several hundred expanded graft clones.

This clonotype was recorded at least ten times. Its specificity is unknown. This sample comprised PBMCs, obtained before TCRalphabeta/CD19-depleted stem cell transplant. The source is a boy younger than 18 with acute myeloid leukemia, due to receive a stem cell transplant. This chain uses TRBV12-3 or TRBV12-4 with TRBJ1-1; possible D gene TRBD1, 6 bases. In nucleotides, the CDR3 is TGTGCCAGCAGTTTGGGGGCGAGCCACCTCAACACTGAAGCTTTCTTT. Translation gives CASSLGASHLNTEAFF.